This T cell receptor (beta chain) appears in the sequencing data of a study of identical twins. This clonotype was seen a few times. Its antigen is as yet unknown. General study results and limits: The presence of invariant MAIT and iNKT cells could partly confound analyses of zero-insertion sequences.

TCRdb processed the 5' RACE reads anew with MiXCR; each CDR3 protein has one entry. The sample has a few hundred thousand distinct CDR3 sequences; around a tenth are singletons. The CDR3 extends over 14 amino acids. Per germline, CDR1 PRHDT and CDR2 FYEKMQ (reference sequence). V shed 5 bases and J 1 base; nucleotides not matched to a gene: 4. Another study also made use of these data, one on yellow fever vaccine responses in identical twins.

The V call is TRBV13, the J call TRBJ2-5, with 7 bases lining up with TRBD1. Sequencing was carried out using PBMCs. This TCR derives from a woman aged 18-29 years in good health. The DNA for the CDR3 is TGTGCCAGCAGCCGCGGACAGGTCCAAGAGACCCAGTACTTC. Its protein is CASSRGQVQETQYF.